The clone carrying this T cell receptor (beta chain) has a count of ten or more. Researchers amplified the TCR beta CDR3 regions from RNA transcripts. During a first-round RT-PCR of the TCR CDR3, the HTBI primer set was used. TCRdb analysed the multiplex PCR reads with MiXCR anew, one entry per CDR3 protein. This sample yields about 420,000 distinct CDR3 sequences, of which about 15% are seen a single time; around 7.3% belongs to the top ten. Trimming cost V 2 bases and J 1 base, with 8 bases left between them. Germline V lookup: CDR1 LGHDT, CDR2 YNNKEL (reference sequence). This CDR3 is built from 14 residues. The source of the sample is a study of T cells in Graves' hyperthyroidism and ophthalmopathy. Orbital computed tomography and thyroid ultrasound, together with serum TRAb and thyroxine and clinical symptoms, were used for diagnoses.

The material sequenced was blood. The source of this sequence is a woman younger than 35 with Graves' hyperthyroidism. The chain is built from TRBV3-1 and TRBJ2-5; D uncertain. The CDR3 here is CASSQWSSQETQYF. In DNA, the CDR3 is TGTGCCAGCAGCCAATGGAGCTCCCAAGAGACCCAGTACTTC.